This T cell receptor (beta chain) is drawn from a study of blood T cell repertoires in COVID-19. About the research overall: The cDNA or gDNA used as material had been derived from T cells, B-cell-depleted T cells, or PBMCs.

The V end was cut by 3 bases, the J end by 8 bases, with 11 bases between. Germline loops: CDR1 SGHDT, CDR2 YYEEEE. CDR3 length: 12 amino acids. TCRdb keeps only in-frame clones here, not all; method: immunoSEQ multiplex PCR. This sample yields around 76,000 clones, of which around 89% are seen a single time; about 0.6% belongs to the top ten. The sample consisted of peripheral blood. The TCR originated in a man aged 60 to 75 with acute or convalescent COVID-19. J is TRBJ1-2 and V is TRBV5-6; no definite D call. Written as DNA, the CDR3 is TGTGCCAGCAGCTATTCACCCCTAGGCTACACCTTC. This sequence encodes CASSYSPLGYTF.